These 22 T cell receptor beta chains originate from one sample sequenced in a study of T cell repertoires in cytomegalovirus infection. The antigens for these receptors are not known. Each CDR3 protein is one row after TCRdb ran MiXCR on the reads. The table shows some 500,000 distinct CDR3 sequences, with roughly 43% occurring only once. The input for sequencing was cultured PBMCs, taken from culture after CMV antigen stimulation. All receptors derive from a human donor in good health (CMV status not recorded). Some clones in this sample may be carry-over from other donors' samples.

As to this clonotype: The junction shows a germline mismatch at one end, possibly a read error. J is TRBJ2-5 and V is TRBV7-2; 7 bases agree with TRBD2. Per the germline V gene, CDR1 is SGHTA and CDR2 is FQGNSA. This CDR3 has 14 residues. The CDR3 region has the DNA TGTGCCAGCCGCCCTGCGGGGGTCCAAGAGACCCGGTACTTC. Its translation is CASRPAGVQETRYF.

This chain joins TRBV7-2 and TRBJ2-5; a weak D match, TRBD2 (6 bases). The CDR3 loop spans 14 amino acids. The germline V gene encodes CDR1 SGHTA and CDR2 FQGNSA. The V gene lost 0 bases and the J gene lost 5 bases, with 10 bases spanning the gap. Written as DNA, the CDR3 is TGTGCCAGCAGCTTAGCCAGGGCGGGGGAGACCCAGTACTTC. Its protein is CASSLARAGETQYF.

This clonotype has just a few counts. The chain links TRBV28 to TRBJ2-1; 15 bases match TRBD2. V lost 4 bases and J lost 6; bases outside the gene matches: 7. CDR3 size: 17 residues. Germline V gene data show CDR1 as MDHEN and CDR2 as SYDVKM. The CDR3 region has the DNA TGTGCCAGCAGTTCTGGGGAGGGACTAGCGGGGGGCAATGAGCAGTTCTTC. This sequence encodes CASSSGEGLAGGNEQFF.

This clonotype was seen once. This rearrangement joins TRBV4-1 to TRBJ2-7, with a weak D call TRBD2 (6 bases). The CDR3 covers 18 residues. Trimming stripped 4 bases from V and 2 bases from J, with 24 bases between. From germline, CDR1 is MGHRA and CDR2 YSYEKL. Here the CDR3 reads CASSPSPSRGTATYEQYF. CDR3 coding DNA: TGCGCCAGCAGCCCCTCACCCAGTCGGGGGACCGCGACCTACGAGCAGTACTTC.

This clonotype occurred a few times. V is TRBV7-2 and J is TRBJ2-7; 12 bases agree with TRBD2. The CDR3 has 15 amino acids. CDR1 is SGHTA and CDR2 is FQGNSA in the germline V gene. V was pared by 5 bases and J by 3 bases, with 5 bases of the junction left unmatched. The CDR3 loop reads CASSTGTSGLYEQYF. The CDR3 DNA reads TGTGCCAGCAGCACCGGGACTAGCGGGCTCTACGAGCAGTACTTC.

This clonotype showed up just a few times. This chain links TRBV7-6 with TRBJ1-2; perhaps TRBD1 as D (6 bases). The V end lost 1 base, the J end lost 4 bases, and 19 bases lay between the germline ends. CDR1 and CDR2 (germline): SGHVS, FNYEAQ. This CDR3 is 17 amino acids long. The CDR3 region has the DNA TGTGCCAGCAGCTTAGAGTATCCGGGACACAGCCCCTATGGCTACACCTTC. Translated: CASSLEYPGHSPYGYTF. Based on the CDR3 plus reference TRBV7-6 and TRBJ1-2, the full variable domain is GAGVSQSPRYKVTKRGQDVALRCDPISGHVSLYWYRQALGQGPEFLTYFNYEAQQDKSGLPNDRFSAERPEGSISTLTIQRTEQRDSAMYRCASSLEYPGHSPYGYTFGSGTRLTVV.

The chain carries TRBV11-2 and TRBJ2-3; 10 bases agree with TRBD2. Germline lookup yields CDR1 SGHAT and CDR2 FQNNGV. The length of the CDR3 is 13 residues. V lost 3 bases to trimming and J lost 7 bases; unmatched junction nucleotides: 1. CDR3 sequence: CASSLGLANTQYF. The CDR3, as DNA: TGTGCCAGCAGCTTGGGACTAGCGAATACGCAGTATTTT.

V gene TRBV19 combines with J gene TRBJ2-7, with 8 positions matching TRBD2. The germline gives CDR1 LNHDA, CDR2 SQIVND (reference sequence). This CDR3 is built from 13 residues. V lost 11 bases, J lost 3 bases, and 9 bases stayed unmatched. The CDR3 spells CAAGGGVGYEQYF. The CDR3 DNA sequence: TGTGCCGCCGGGGGGGGGGTCGGCTACGAGCAGTACTTC.

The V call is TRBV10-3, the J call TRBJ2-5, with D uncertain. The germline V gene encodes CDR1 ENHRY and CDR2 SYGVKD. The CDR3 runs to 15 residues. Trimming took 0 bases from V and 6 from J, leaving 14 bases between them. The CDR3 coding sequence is TGTGCCATCAGTGAGTCGATCGTGGGTACGAAGACCCAGTACTTC. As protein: CAISESIVGTKTQYF.

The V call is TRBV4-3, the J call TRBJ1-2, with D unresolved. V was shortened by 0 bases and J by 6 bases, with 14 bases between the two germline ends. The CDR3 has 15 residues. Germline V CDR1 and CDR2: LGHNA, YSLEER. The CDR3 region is CASSQDQRASDGYTF. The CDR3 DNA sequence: TGCGCCAGCAGCCAAGATCAAAGGGCCTCGGATGGCTACACCTTC.

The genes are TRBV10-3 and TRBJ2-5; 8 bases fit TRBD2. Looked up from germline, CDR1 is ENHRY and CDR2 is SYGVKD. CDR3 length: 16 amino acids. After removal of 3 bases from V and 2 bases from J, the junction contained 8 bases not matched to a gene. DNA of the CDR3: TGTGCCATCAGTGACTCAGCGGGAGAGAAACAAGAGACCCAGTACTTC. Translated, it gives CAISDSAGEKQETQYF.

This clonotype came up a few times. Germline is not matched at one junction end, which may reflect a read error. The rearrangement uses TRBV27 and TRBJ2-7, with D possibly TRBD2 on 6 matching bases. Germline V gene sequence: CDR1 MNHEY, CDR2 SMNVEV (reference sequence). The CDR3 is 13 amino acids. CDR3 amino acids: CASSLGPRDFERF. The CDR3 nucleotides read TGTGCCAGCAGTTTAGGTCCCCGGGACTTTGAAAGGTTC.

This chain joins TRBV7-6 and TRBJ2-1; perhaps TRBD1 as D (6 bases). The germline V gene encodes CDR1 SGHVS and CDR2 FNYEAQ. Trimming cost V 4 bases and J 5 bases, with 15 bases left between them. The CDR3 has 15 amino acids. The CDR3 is CASSSGGQGHNEQFF. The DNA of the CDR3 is TGTGCCAGCAGCTCCGGCGGGCAGGGGCACAATGAGCAGTTCTTC.

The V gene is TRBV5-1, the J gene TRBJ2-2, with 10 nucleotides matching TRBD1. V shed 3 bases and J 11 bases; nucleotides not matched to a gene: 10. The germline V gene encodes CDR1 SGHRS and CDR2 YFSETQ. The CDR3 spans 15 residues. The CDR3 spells CASSSGTGAPDELFF. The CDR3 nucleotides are TGCGCCAGCAGCTCCGGGACAGGGGCCCCCGACGAGCTGTTTTTT.

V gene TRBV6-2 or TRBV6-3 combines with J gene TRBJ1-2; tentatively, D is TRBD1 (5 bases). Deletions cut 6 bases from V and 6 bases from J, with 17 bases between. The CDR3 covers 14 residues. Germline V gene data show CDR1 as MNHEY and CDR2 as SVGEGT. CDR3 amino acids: CASRRGGAGDGYTF. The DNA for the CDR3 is TGTGCCAGCAGGAGAGGAGGGGCCGGCGATGGCTACACCTTC.

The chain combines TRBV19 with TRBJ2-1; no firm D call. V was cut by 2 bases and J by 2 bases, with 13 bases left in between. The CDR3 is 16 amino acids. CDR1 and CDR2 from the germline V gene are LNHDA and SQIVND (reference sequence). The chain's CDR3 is CASSINSLPPYNEQFF. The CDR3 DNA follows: TGTGCCAGTAGTATAAATTCCCTCCCGCCCTACAATGAGCAGTTCTTC.

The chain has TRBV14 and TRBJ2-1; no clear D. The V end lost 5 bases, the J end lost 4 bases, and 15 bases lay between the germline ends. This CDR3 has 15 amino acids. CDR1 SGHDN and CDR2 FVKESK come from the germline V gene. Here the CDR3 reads CASSEVGFEYNEQFF. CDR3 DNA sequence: TGTGCCAGCAGCGAAGTGGGATTCGAGTACAATGAGCAGTTCTTC.

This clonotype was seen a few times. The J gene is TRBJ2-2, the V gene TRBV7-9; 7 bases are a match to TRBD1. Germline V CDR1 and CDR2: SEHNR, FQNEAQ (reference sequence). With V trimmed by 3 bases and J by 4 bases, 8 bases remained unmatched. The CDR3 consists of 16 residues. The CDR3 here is CASSLVARTGTGELFF. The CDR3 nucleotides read TGTGCCAGCAGCTTGGTCGCGAGGACAGGCACCGGGGAGCTGTTTTTT.

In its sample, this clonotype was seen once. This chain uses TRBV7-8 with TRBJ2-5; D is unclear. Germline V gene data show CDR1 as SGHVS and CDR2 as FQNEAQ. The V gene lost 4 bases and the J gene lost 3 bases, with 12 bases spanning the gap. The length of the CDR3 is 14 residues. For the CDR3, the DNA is TGTGCCAGCAGCTCCTATGTCCCGGAAGAGACCCAGTACTTC. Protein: CASSSYVPEETQYF.

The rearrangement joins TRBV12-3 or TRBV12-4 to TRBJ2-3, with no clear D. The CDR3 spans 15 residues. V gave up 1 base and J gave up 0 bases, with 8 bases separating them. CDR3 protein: CASSLVASSTDTQYF. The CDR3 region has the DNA TGTGCCAGCAGTTTAGTGGCTTCTAGCACAGATACGCAGTATTTT.

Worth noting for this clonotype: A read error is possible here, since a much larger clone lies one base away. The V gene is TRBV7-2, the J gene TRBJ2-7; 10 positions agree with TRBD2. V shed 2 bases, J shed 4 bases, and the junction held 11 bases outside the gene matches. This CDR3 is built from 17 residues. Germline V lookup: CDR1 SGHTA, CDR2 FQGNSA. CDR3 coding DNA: TGTGCCAGCAGCTTATTGACCGGGGCTAGCGGGAGTTACGAGCAGTACTTC. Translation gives CASSLLTGASGSYEQYF. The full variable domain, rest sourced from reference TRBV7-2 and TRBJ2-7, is GAGVSQSPSNKVTEKGKDVELRCDPISGHTALYWYRQSLGQGLEFLIYFQGNSAPDKSGLPSDRFSAERTGGSVSTLTIQRTQQEDSAVYLCASSLLTGASGSYEQYFGPGTRLTVT.

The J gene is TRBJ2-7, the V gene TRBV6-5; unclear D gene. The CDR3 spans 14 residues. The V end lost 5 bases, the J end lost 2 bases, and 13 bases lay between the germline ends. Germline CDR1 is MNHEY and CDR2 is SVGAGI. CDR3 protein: CASSTPHPPYEQYF. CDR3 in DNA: TGTGCCAGCAGTACGCCTCACCCCCCCTACGAGCAGTACTTC.